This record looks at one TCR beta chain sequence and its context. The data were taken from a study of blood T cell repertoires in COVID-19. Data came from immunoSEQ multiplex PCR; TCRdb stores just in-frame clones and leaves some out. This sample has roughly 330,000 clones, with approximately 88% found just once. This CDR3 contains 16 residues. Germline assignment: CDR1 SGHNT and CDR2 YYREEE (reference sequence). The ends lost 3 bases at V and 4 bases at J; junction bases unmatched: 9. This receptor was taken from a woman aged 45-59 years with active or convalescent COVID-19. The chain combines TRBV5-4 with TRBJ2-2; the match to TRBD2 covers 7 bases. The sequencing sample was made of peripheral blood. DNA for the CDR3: TGTGCCAGCAGCTACGAGGGCGGGGGTCGCACCGGGGAGCTGTTTTTT. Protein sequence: CASSYEGGGRTGELFF.